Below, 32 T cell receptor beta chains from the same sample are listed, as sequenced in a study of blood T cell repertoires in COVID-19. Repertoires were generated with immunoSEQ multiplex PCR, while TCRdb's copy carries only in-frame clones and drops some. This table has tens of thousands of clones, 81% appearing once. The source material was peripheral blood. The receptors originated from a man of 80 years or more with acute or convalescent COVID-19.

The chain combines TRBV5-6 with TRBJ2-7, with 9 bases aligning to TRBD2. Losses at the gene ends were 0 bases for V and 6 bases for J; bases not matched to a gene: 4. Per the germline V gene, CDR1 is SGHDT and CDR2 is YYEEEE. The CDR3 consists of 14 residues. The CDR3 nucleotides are TGTGCCAGCAGCTTGGTTAGCGGGAGTGGCGAGCAGTACTTC. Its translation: CASSLVSGSGEQYF.

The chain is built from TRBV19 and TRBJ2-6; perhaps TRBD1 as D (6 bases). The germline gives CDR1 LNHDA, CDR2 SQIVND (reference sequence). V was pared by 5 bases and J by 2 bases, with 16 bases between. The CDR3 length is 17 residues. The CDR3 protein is CASSPWARQAGANVLTF. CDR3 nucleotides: TGTGCCAGTAGTCCCTGGGCGAGACAGGCTGGGGCCAACGTCCTGACTTTC. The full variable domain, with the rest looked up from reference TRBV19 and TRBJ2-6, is DGGITQSPKYLFRKEGQNVTLSCEQNLNHDAMYWYRQDPGQGLRLIYYSQIVNDFQKGDIAEGYSVSREKKESFPLTVTSAQKNPTAFYLCASSPWARQAGANVLTFGAGSRLTVL.

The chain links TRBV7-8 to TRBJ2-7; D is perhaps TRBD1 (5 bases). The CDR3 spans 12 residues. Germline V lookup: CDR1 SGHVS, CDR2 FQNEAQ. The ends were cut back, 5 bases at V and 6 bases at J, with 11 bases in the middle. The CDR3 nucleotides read TGTGCCAGCAGCCCCCATCAGGGCGAGCAGTACTTC. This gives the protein CASSPHQGEQYF.

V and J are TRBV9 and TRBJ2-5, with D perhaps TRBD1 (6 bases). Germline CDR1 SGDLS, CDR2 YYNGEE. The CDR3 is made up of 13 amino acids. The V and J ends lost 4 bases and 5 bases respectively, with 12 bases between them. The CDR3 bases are TGTGCCAGCAGCCTCCGTCAGGGGGAGACCCAGTACTTC. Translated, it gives CASSLRQGETQYF. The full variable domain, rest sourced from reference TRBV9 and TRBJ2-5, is DSGVTQTPKHLITATGQRVTLRCSPRSGDLSVYWYQQSLDQGLQFLIQYYNGEERAKGNILERFSAQQFPDLHSELNLSSLELGDSALYFCASSLRQGETQYFGPGTRLLVL.

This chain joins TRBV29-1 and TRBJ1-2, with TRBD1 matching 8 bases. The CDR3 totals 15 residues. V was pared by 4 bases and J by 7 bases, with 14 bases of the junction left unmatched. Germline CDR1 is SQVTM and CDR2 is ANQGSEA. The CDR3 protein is CSVVLRQGARSGYTF. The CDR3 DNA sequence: TGCAGCGTTGTTCTTAGGCAGGGGGCTCGGTCTGGCTACACCTTC.

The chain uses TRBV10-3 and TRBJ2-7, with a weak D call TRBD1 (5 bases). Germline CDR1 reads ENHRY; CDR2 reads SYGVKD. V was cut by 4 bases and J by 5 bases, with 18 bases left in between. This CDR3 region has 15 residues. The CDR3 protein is CAISGGLGAGDEQYF. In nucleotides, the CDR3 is TGTGCCATCAGTGGGGGTCTAGGGGCTGGCGACGAGCAGTACTTC.

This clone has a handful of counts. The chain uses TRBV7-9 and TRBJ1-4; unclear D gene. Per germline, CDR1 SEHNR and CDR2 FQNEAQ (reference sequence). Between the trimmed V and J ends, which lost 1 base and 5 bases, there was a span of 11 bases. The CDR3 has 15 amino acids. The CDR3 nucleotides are TGTGCCAGCAGCTTAGAGTGGAGAACGAATGAAAAACTGTTTTTT. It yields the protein CASSLEWRTNEKLFF.

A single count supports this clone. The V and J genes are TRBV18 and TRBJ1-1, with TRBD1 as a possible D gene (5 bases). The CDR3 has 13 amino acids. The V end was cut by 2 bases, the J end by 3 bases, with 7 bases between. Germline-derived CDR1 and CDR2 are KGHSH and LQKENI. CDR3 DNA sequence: TGTGCCAGCTCACCAGACAGTTACACTGAAGCTTTCTTT. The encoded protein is CASSPDSYTEAFF.

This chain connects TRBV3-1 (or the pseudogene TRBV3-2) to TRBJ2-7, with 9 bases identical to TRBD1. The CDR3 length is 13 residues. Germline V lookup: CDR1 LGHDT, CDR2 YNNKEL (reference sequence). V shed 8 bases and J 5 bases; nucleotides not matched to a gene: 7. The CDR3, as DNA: TGTGCCAGCCGGGGACAGGGTAGGGACGAGCAGTACTTC. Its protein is CASRGQGRDEQYF.

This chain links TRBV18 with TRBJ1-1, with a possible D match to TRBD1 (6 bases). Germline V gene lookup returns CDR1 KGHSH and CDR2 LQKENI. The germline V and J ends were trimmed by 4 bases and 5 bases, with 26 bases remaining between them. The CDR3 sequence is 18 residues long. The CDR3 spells CASSQFPQGLNLGTEAFF. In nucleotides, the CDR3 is TGTGCCAGCTCACAGTTTCCCCAGGGGCTGAATTTGGGTACTGAAGCTTTCTTT.

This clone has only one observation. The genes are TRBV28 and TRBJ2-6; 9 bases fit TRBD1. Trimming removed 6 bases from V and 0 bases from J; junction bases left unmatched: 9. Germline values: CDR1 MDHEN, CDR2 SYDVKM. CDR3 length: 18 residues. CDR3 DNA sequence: TGTGCCAGCAGCCCGGGACAGGGTATTTTCTCTGGGGCCAACGTCCTGACTTTC. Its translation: CASSPGQGIFSGANVLTF.

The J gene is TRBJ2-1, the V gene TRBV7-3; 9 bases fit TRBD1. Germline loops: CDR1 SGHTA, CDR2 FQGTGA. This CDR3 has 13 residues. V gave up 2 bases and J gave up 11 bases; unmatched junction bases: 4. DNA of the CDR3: TGTGCCAGCAGCTTAGGGACAGGGCTCAAGCAGTTCTTC. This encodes CASSLGTGLKQFF.

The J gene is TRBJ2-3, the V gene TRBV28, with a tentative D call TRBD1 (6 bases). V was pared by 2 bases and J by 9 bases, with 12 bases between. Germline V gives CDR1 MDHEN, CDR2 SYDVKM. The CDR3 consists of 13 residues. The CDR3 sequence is CASSLGDKRTQYF. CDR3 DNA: TGTGCCAGCAGTTTAGGGGACAAACGGACGCAGTATTTT.

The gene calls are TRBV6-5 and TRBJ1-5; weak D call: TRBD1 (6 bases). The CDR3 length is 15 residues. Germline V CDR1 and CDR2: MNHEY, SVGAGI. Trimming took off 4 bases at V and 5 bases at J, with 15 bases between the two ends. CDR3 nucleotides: TGTGCCAGCAGTTCAACGACAGGCCCCTATCAGCCCCAGCATTTT. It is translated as CASSSTTGPYQPQHF.

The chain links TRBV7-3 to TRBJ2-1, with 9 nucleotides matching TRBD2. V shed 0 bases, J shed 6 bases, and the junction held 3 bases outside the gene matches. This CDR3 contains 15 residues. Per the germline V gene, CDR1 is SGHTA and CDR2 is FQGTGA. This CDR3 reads CASSLTSREGNEQFF. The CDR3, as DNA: TGTGCCAGCAGCTTAACCTCGCGGGAGGGCAATGAGCAGTTCTTC.

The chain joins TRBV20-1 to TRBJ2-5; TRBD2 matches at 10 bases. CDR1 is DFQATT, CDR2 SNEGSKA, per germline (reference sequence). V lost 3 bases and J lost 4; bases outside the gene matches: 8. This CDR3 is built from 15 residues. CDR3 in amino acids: CSASILAGVGETQYF. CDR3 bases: TGCAGTGCTAGTATTCTAGCGGGAGTTGGAGAGACCCAGTACTTC.

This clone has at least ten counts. CDR3 amino acids: CASSLTSNTEAFF. The CDR3 region has the DNA TGTGCCAGCAGCCTTACTTCGAACACTGAAGCTTTCTTT. The gene calls are TRBV6-5 and TRBJ1-1; D remains ambiguous. Trimming cost V 6 bases and J 1 base, with 9 bases left between them. CDR3 length: 13 residues. Germline loops: CDR1 MNHEY, CDR2 SVGAGI.

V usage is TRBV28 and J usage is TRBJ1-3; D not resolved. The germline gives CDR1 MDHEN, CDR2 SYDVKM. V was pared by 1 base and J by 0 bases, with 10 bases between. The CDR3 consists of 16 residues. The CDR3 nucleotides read TGTGCCAGCAGTTTATCCTTTAAGAGCTCTGGAAACACCATATATTTT. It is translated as CASSLSFKSSGNTIYF.

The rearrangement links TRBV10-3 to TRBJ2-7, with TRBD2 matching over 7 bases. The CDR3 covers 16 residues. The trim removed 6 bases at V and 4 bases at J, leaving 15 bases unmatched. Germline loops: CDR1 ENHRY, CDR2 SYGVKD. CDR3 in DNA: TGTGCCATCAGCCCAATAAGAGCGGGATCTAGGTACGAGCAGTACTTC. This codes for CAISPIRAGSRYEQYF.

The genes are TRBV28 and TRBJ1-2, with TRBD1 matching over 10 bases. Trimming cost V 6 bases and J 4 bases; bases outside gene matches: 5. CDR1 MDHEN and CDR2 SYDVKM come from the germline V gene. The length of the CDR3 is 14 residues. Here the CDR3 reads CASSSTGGGYGYTF. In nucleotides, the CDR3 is TGTGCCAGCAGCTCGACAGGGGGCGGCTATGGCTACACCTTC.

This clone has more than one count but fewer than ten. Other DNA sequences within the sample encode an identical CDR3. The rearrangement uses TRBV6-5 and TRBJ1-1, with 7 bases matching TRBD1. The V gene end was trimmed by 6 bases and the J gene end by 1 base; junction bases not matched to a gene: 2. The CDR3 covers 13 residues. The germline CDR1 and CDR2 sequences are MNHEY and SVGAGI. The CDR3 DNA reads TGTGCCAGCAGCAGGACAGGGAACACTGAAGCTTTCTTT. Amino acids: CASSRTGNTEAFF.

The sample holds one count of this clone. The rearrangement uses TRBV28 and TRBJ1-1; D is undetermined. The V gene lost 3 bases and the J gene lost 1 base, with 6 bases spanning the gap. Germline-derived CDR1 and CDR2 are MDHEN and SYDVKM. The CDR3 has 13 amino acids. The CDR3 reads CASSFYGNTEAFF. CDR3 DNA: TGTGCCAGCAGTTTTTACGGGAACACTGAAGCTTTCTTT. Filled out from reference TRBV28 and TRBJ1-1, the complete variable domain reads DVKVTQSSRYLVKRTGEKVFLECVQDMDHENMFWYRQDPGLGLRLIYFSYDVKMKEKGDIPEGYSVSREKKERFSLILESASTNQTSMYLCASSFYGNTEAFFGQGTRLTVV.

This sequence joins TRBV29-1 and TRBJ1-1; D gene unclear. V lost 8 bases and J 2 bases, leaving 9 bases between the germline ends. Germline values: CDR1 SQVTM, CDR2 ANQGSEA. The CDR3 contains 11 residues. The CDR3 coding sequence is TGCAGCACCCGGGGAAACACTGAAGCTTTCTTT. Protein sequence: CSTRGNTEAFF. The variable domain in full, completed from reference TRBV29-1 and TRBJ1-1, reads SAVISQKPSRDICQRGTSLTIQCQVDSQVTMMFWYRQQPGQSLTLIATANQGSEATYESGFVIDKFPISRPNLTFSTLTVSNMSPEDSSIYLCSTRGNTEAFFGQGTRLTVV.

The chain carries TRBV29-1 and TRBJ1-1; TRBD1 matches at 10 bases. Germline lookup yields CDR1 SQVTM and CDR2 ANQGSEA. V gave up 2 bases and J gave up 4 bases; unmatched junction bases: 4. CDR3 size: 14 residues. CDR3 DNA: TGCAGCGTTGAAACCGGACAGGGGGGCACTGAAGCTTTCTTT. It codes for CSVETGQGGTEAFF. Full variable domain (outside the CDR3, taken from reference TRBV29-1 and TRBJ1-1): SAVISQKPSRDICQRGTSLTIQCQVDSQVTMMFWYRQQPGQSLTLIATANQGSEATYESGFVIDKFPISRPNLTFSTLTVSNMSPEDSSIYLCSVETGQGGTEAFFGQGTRLTVV.

The CDR3: CASSFKGDPYNEQFF. CDR3 DNA: TGTGCCAGCAGCTTTAAGGGAGACCCTTACAATGAGCAGTTCTTC. The chain couples TRBV7-3 to TRBJ2-1; a possible D gene is TRBD2 (5 bases). The CDR3 runs 15 residues. Between the trimmed V and J ends, which lost 3 bases and 4 bases, there was a span of 13 bases. Germline CDR1 SGHTA, CDR2 FQGTGA. The full variable domain, completed using reference TRBV7-3 and TRBJ2-1, is GAGVSQTPSNKVTEKGKYVELRCDPISGHTALYWYRQSLGQGPEFLIYFQGTGAADDSGLPNDRFFAVRPEGSVSTLKIQRTERGDSAVYLCASSFKGDPYNEQFFGPGTRLTVL.

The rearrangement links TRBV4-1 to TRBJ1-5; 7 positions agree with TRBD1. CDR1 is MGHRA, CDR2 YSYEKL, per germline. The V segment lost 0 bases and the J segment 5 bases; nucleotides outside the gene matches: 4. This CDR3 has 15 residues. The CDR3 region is CASSQDVTGDQPQHF. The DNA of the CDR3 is TGCGCCAGCAGCCAAGATGTAACAGGGGATCAGCCCCAGCATTTT.

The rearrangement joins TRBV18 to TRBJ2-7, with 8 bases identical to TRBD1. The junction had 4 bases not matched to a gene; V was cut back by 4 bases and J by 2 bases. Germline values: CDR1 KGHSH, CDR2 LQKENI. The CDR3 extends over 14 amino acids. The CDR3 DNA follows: TGTGCCAGCTCACGGACAGGGAATACCTACGAGCAGTACTTC. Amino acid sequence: CASSRTGNTYEQYF.

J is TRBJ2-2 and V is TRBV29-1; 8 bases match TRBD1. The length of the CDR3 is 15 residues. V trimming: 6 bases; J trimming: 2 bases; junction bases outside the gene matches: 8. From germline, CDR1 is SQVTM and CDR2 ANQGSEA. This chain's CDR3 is CSVEIRGRNTGELFF. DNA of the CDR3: TGCAGCGTGGAAATCAGGGGGCGAAACACCGGGGAGCTGTTTTTT.

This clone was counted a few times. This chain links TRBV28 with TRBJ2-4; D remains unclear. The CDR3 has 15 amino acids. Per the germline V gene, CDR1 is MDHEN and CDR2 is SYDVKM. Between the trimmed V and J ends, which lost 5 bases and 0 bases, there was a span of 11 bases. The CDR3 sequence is CASSPLERAKNIQYF. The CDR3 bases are TGTGCCAGCAGTCCTCTTGAGCGAGCCAAAAACATTCAGTACTTC.

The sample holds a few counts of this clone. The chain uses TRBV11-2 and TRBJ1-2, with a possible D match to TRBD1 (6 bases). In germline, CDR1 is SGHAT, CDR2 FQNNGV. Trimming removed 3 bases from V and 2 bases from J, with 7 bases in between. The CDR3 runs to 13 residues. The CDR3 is CASSFGQNYGYTF. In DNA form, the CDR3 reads TGTGCCAGCAGCTTTGGACAGAACTATGGCTACACCTTC.

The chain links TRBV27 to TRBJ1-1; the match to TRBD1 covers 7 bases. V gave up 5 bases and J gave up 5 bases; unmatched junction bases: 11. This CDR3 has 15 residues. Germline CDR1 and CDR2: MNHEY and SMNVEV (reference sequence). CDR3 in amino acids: CASSPWARGKTEAFF. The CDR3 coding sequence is TGTGCCAGCAGTCCCTGGGCCAGGGGGAAGACTGAAGCTTTCTTT.

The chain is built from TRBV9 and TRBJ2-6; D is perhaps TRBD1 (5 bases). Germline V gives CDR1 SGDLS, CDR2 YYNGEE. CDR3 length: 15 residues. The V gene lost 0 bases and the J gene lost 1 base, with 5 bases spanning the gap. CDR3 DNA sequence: TGTGCCAGCAGCGTAGCAGGGTCTGGGGCCAACGTCCTGACTTTC. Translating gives CASSVAGSGANVLTF.